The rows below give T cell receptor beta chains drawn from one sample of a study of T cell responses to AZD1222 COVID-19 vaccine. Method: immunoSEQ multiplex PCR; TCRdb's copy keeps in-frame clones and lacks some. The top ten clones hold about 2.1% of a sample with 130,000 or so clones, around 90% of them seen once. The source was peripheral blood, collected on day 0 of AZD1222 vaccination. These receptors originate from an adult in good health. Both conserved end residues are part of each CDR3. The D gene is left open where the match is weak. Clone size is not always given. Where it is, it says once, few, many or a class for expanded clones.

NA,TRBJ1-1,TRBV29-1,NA,CSVDPGAFF,TGCAGCGTTGACCCAGGGGCTTTCTTT
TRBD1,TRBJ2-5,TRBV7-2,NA,CASSLTGVYQETQYF,TGTGCCAGCAGCTTGACAGGGGTTTACCAAGAGACCCAGTACTTC
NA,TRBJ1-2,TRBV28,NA,CASSLLRVGGYTF,TGTGCCAGCAGTTTACTAAGGGTTGGAGGCTACACCTTC
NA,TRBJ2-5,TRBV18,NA,CASSPRVTQETQYF,TGTGCCAGCTCACCAAGGGTCACACAAGAGACCCAGTACTTC
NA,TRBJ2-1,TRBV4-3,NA,CASSQDGSTYNEQFF,TGCGCCAGCAGCCAAGATGGGTCGACATACAATGAGCAGTTCTTC
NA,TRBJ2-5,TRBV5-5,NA,CASSWDPASETQYF,TGTGCCAGCAGCTGGGACCCAGCATCAGAGACCCAGTACTTC
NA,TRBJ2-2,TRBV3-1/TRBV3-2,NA,CASSQDKLNTGELFF,TGTGCCAGCAGCCAAGACAAACTGAACACCGGGGAGCTGTTTTTT
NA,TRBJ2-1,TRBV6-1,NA,CASSEAPAGATYNEQFF,TGTGCCAGCAGTGAAGCGCCGGCGGGGGCGACTTACAATGAGCAGTTCTTC
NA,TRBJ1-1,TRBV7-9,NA,CASDSRGSNTEAFF,TGTGCCTCCGATTCCCGGGGTTCGAACACTGAAGCTTTCTTT
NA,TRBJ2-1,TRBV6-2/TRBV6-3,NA,CASSLGGNEQFF,TGTGCCAGCAGCCTGGGTGGGAATGAGCAGTTCTTC
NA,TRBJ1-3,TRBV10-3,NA,CAISESEGNTIYF,TGTGCCATCAGTGAGTCGGAAGGAAACACCATATATTTT
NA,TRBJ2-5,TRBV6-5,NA,CASNPSRARQETQYF,TGTGCCAGCAATCCTAGTCGGGCTCGCCAAGAGACCCAGTACTTC
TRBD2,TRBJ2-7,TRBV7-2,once,CASSLTSGGYEQYF,TGTGCCAGCAGCTTGACTAGCGGGGGTTACGAGCAGTACTTC
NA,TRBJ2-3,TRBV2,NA,CASSGQDHTDTQYF,TGTGCCAGCAGTGGACAGGACCACACAGATACGCAGTATTTT
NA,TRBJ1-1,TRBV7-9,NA,CASSYGTANTEAFF,TGTGCCAGCAGTTACGGGACCGCGAACACTGAAGCTTTCTTT
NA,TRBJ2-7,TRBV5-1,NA,CASSLGSNSYEQYF,TGCGCCAGCAGCTTGGGGAGCAACTCCTACGAGCAGTACTTC
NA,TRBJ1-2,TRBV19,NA,CASSMVAGDNYGYTF,TGTGCCAGTAGTATGGTAGCAGGGGATAACTATGGCTACACCTTC
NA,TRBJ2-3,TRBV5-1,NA,CASSFLPTGTGRSTQYF,TGCGCCAGCAGCTTTCTCCCGACAGGCACAGGTCGGAGTACGCAGTATTTT
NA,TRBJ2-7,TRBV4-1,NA,CASSANRRGTSYEQYF,TGCGCCAGCAGCGCAAACCGTAGGGGGACCTCCTACGAGCAGTACTTC
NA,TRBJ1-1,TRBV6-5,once,CASSYDVPQGTEAFF,TGTGCCAGCAGTTACGACGTCCCCCAGGGGACTGAAGCTTTCTTT
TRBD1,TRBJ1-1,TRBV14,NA,CASSQGNVGQGDPSTEAFF,TGTGCCAGCAGCCAAGGAAACGTGGGGCAGGGGGACCCGAGTACTGAAGCTTTCTTT
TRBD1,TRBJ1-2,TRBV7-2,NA,CASSLASYRGLNYGYTF,TGTGCCAGCAGCTTAGCGAGCTACAGGGGACTTAACTATGGCTACACCTTC
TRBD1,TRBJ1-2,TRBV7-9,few,CASSTAQGLHGYTF,TGTGCCAGCAGCACGGCACAGGGGCTGCATGGCTACACCTTC
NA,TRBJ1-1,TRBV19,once,CASSGGKVEAFF,TGTGCCAGTAGTGGGGGGAAGGTTGAAGCTTTCTTT
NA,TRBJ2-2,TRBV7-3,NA,CASSSTAGPNTGELFF,TGTGCCAGCAGCTCCACGGCGGGGCCGAACACCGGGGAGCTGTTTTTT
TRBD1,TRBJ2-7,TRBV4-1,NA,CASSQVNDRVGSYEQYF,TGCGCCAGCAGCCAAGTGAATGACAGGGTTGGCTCCTACGAGCAGTACTTC
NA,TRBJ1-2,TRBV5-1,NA,CASSLAGSTNYGYTF,TGCGCCAGCAGCTTGGCCGGCTCAACTAACTATGGCTACACCTTC
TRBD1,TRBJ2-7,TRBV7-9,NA,CASSFWDRQENEQYF,TGTGCCAGCAGCTTCTGGGACAGACAGGAGAACGAGCAGTACTTC
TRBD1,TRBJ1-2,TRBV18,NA,CASSLRQGPNYGYTF,TGTGCCAGCTCACTCAGACAGGGTCCTAACTATGGCTACACCTTC
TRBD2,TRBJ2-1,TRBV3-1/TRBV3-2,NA,CASSLLRLAGGAEQFF,TGTGCCAGCAGCCTTCTCCGACTAGCGGGGGGCGCTGAGCAGTTCTTC
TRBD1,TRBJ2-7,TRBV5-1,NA,CASSLSGGYEQYF,TGCGCCAGCAGCCTCTCAGGGGGCTACGAGCAGTACTTC
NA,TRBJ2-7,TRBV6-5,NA,CASSPGRYEQYF,TGTGCCAGCAGTCCGGGCCGTTACGAGCAGTACTTC
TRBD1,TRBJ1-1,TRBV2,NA,CASIPWDRGLSAFF,TGTGCCAGCATCCCCTGGGACAGGGGGCTTTCGGCTTTCTTT
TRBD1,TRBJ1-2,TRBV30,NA,CAWSTPGTDRFTYGYTF,TGTGCCTGGTCGACCCCCGGGACAGATCGTTTCACCTATGGCTACACCTTC
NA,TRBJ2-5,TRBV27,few,CASSIRGRETQYF,TGTGCCAGCAGTATCAGGGGTCGGGAGACCCAGTACTTC
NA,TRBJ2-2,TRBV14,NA,CASSHLRVGELFF,TGTGCCAGCAGCCACCTCAGGGTCGGGGAGCTGTTTTTT
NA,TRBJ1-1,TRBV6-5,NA,CASSKDEGYTEAFF,TGTGCCAGCAGCAAGGATGAGGGGTACACTGAAGCTTTCTTT
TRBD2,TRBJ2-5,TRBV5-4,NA,CASSLVAAGGQETQYF,TGTGCCAGCAGCTTGGTGGCGGCGGGGGGACAAGAGACCCAGTACTTC
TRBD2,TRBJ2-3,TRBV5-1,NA,CASSLGLAGASTDTQYF,TGCGCCAGCAGCTTGGGGCTAGCGGGGGCCTCCACAGATACGCAGTATTTT
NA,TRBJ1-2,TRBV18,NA,CASSPGRYGYTF,TGTGCCAGCTCACCGGGACGATATGGCTACACCTTC
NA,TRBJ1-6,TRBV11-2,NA,CASSLGPSSYNSPLHF,TGTGCCAGCAGCTTGGGGCCGAGCTCCTATAATTCACCCCTCCACTTT
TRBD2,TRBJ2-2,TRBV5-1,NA,CASSLLTGRASGGRTGELFF,TGCGCCAGCAGCTTGCTGACCGGCCGGGCTAGCGGGGGCCGAACCGGGGAGCTGTTTTTT
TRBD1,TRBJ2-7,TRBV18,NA,CASSPRAGQGPYEQYF,TGTGCCAGCTCACCCCGAGCGGGACAGGGGCCCTACGAGCAGTACTTC
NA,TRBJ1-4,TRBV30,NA,CAWSVEEKLFF,TGTGCCTGGAGTGTTGAGGAAAAACTGTTTTTT
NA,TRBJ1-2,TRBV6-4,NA,CASSRMAFNYGYTF,TGTGCCAGCAGCCGGATGGCTTTTAACTATGGCTACACCTTC
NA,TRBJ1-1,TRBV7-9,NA,CASSLSVNTEAFF,TGTGCCAGCAGCTTGTCGGTTAACACTGAAGCTTTCTTT
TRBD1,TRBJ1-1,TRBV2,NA,CASNLQGPNTEAFF,TGTGCCAGCAACCTACAGGGGCCGAACACTGAAGCTTTCTTT
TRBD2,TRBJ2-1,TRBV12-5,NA,CASRTTSGGPKQFF,TGTGCTAGTAGAACCACTAGCGGGGGCCCCAAGCAGTTCTTC
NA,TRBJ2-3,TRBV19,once,CASSMGTSNTQYF,TGTGCCAGTAGTATGGGGACATCGAATACGCAGTATTTT
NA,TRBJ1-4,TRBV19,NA,CASSGREDEKLFF,TGTGCCAGTAGTGGCAGGGAGGATGAAAAACTGTTTTTT
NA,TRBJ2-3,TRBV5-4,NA,CASNPGTLGPTDTQYF,TGTGCCAGCAACCCGGGAACCCTGGGCCCCACAGATACGCAGTATTTT